This T cell receptor (beta chain) was identified during a study of control samples from healthy donors and cancer patients. The table came from immunoSEQ multiplex PCR; TCRdb's copy has only in-frame clones and leaves some out. The table shows more than 70,000 clones, with over 85% occurring only once. The CDR3 loop spans 18 amino acids. The ends were cut back, 3 bases at V and 6 bases at J, with 26 bases in the middle. Germline-derived CDR1 and CDR2 are KGHSH and LQKENI. The sequenced sample consisted of PBMCs. V gene TRBV18 combines with J gene TRBJ1-2, with D perhaps TRBD1 (5 bases). This TCR was recovered from a man aged 55 to 70 with lung cancer. CDR3 region: CASSPSNSRGANLDGYTF. DNA for the CDR3: TGTGCCAGCTCACCTTCCAATTCTAGGGGCGCGAATCTCGATGGCTACACCTTC.